These T cell receptor beta chains were read from a single sample in a study of cytomegalovirus exposure and HLA in healthy donors. The method was immunoSEQ multiplex PCR; TCRdb's version includes in-frame clones alone and lacks a portion of them. The repertoire consists of roughly 160,000 clones, with 75% occurring once and the leading ten covering around 8.3%. What was sequenced was PBMCs. The receptors here all came from a woman aged 40-49 years in good health and CMV-seropositive. CDR3s include the opening cysteine and the closing phenylalanine or tryptophan. The order of the fields is J gene, D gene, clone size, V gene, CDR3 DNA, CDR3 protein. A D gene is named only where the DNA matches it firmly. Clone size is not always given. Where it is, it says once, few, many or a class for expanded clones.

>TRBJ2-5|.|.|TRBV7-8
TGTGCCAGCAGCTCCCGGGGTGACCACCCCCAAGAGACCCAGTACTTC
CASSSRGDHPQETQYF
>TRBJ2-3|TRBD2|.|TRBV28
TGTGCCAGCAGCGGGAGCGGGAGGGCCAAGGCTACGCAGTATTTT
CASSGSGRAKATQYF
>TRBJ2-3|.|.|TRBV4-3
TGCGCCAGCAGCCAAGCCGGGGACACAGATACGCAGTATTTT
CASSQAGDTDTQYF
>TRBJ2-2|.|.|TRBV29-1
TGCAGCGTTGTGACTTCGAACACCGGGGAGCTGTTTTTT
CSVVTSNTGELFF
>TRBJ2-1|.|.|TRBV28
TGTGCCAGCAGTTCCCCTCCGACTACAGACAATGAGCAGTTCTTC
CASSSPPTTDNEQFF
>TRBJ2-1|.|few|TRBV18
TGTGCCAGCTCACCACCGGTGGGAGCGGAGTCCTACAATGAGCAGTTCTTC
CASSPPVGAESYNEQFF
>TRBJ2-3|TRBD2|.|TRBV5-4
TGTGCCAGCAGCCTAAGACTAGCGGGAGGGTACACAGATACGCAGTATTTT
CASSLRLAGGYTDTQYF
>TRBJ2-1|TRBD2|.|TRBV5-1
TGCGCCAGCAGCTTGGCTGGGCTAGCGGGAGGTCTTTTCTTGGGTGAGCAGTTCTTC
CASSLAGLAGGLFLGEQFF
>TRBJ2-1|TRBD1|few|TRBV29-1
TGCAGCGGGCGGGGACAGGGGACCTTCTACAATGAGCAGTTCTTC
CSGRGQGTFYNEQFF
>TRBJ2-5|TRBD2|once|TRBV28
TGTGCCAGCAGTTTAGCGGGAGGGCCGCGGCAAGAGACCCAGTACTTC
CASSLAGGPRQETQYF
>TRBJ1-1|.|.|TRBV18
TGTGCCAGCTCACCACAGAGGGAGGAAGCTTTCTTT
CASSPQREEAFF
>TRBJ2-1|.|.|TRBV19
TGTGCCAGTAGTACCGGGATGCACAATGAGCAGTTCTTC
CASSTGMHNEQFF
>TRBJ2-5|.|.|TRBV7-3
TGTGCCAGCAGCCGCAGCGGATCCCGGGGGCAAGAGACCCAGTACTTC
CASSRSGSRGQETQYF
>TRBJ2-7|TRBD2|.|TRBV5-8
TGTGCCAGCAGCTCCGGACTAGCGGAATTCTACGAGCAGTACTTC
CASSSGLAEFYEQYF
>TRBJ2-7|TRBD2|.|TRBV2
TGTGCCAGCAGTGAAGATTGGGGGGTAGCGGGAGACTACTACGAGCAGTACTTC
CASSEDWGVAGDYYEQYF
>TRBJ1-5|.|.|TRBV19
TGTGCCAGTAGTACATTCAGGGAAGGGGGCAATCAGCCCCAGCATTTT
CASSTFREGGNQPQHF
>TRBJ2-3|TRBD2|.|TRBV9
TGTGCCAGCAGCGCCCCCGGGACTAGCGGGAGGGGACTTAGCACAGATACGCAGTATTTT
CASSAPGTSGRGLSTDTQYF
>TRBJ2-3|TRBD2|few|TRBV7-2
TGTGCCAGCAGCTTAGCCGGTAGCGGGAGGAACACAGATACGCAGTATTTT
CASSLAGSGRNTDTQYF
>TRBJ2-7|TRBD2|.|TRBV7-2
TGTGCCAGCAGCCCACGACTAGCGGGAGGGTACGAGCAGTACTTC
CASSPRLAGGYEQYF
>TRBJ1-5|TRBD1|.|TRBV30
TGTGCCTGGAGTGCAAACAGGGGCGCGGGACAGCCCCAGCATTTT
CAWSANRGAGQPQHF
>TRBJ2-3|TRBD2|.|TRBV5-1
TGCGCCAGCAGCCCCCTGGGACTAGCGGAAACAGATACGCAGTATTTT
CASSPLGLAETDTQYF
>TRBJ2-7|.|.|TRBV7-2
TGTGCCAGCAGCTCCCAGACAGACTACGAGCAGTACTTC
CASSSQTDYEQYF
>TRBJ1-2|.|few|TRBV29-1
TGCAGCGTTGAATTAGGAGGGGGCTACACCTTC
CSVELGGGYTF
>TRBJ2-2|.|.|TRBV2
TGTGCCAGCAGTGAAGGGGTGGAGGCCGGGGAGCTGTTTTTT
CASSEGVEAGELFF
>TRBJ2-7|TRBD2|.|TRBV7-9
TGTGCCAGCAGACAGGGGACTAGCGGGAGCTACGAGCAGTACTTC
CASRQGTSGSYEQYF
>TRBJ2-7|TRBD2|.|TRBV12-5
TGTGCTAGTGGTTTGACTCGACTAGCGGCTTCCTACGAGCAGTACTTC
CASGLTRLAASYEQYF
>TRBJ2-3|TRBD2|.|TRBV18
TGTGCCAGCTCATCACCTGGTCTAGCGGAATTGGATACGCAGTATTTT
CASSSPGLAELDTQYF
>TRBJ2-3|TRBD1|.|TRBV7-9
TGTGCCAGCAACCTGGAAGGTGGACAGGCTATAGATACGCAGTATTTT
CASNLEGGQAIDTQYF
>TRBJ1-3|.|.|TRBV7-2
TGTGCCAGCAGCTTAGAGGGGCTCTCTGGAAACACCATATATTTT
CASSLEGLSGNTIYF
>TRBJ2-1|.|.|TRBV15
TGTGCCACCAGTTGGGCCTCTTACAATGAGCAGTTCTTC
CATSWASYNEQFF
>TRBJ2-7|TRBD1|.|TRBV28
TGTGCCAGCAGTTCTGGACAGGACTCCTACGAGCAGTACTTC
CASSSGQDSYEQYF
>TRBJ2-2|TRBD2|.|TRBV7-9
TGTGCCTGCGGGTACGGGAGGGCCGTCACCGGGGAGCTGTTTTTT
CACGYGRAVTGELFF
>TRBJ2-1|TRBD2|few|TRBV10-3
TGTGCCATCAGTGAGTCAGGTGTTAGCGGGAACAATGAGCAGTTCTTC
CAISESGVSGNNEQFF
>TRBJ1-4|.|few|TRBV30
TGTGCCTGGAGTGGTGAATCAGGGTCTAATGAAAAACTGTTTTTT
CAWSGESGSNEKLFF
>TRBJ1-4|.|.|TRBV28
TGTGCCAGCAGTTTAGGCTCAGCAACTAATGAAAAACTGTTTTTT
CASSLGSATNEKLFF
>TRBJ2-1|TRBD2|.|TRBV28
TGTGCCAGCAGTTTTTCTAGCGGGATTCACAATGAGCAGTTCTTC
CASSFSSGIHNEQFF
>TRBJ2-1|.|few|TRBV7-8
TGTGCCAGCAGCTTAGGGGACTTGCTCAATGAGCAGTTCTTC
CASSLGDLLNEQFF
>TRBJ2-1|.|.|TRBV30
TGTGCCTGGAGCGGGGACTCAAGGGACTACAATGAGCAGTTCTTC
CAWSGDSRDYNEQFF
>TRBJ1-1|TRBD1|few|TRBV18
TGTGCCACAAACCTGAGGGGACAGGGAGACACTGAAGCTTTCTTT
CATNLRGQGDTEAFF